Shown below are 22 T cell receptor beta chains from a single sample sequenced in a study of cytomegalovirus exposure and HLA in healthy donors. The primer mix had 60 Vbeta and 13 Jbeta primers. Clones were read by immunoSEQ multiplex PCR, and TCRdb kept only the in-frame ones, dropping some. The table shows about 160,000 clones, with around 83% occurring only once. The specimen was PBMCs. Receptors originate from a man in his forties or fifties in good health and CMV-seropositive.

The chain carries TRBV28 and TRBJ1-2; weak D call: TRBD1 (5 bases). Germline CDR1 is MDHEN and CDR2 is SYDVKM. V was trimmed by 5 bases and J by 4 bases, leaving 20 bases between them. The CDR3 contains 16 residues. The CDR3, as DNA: TGTGCCAGCAGTGGACCACGCCCCGTGGGGCCCTATGGCTACACCTTC. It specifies CASSGPRPVGPYGYTF.

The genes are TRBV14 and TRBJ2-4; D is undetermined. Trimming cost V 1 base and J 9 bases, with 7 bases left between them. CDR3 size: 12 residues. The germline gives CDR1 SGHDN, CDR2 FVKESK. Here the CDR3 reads CASSQVGGIQYF. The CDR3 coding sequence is TGTGCCAGCAGCCAAGTCGGTGGCATTCAGTACTTC.

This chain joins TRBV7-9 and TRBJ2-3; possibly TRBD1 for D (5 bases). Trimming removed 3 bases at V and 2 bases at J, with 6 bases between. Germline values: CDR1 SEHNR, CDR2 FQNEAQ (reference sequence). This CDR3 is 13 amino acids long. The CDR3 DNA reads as TGTGCCAGCAGCTTGGACATCACAGATACGCAGTATTTT. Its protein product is CASSLDITDTQYF.

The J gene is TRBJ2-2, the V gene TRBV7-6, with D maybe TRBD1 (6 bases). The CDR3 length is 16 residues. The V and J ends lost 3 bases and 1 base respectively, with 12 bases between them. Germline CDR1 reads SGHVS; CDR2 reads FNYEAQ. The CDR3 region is CASSFLPTGNTGELFF. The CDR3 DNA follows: TGTGCCAGCAGCTTTCTCCCGACAGGGAACACCGGGGAGCTGTTTTTT.

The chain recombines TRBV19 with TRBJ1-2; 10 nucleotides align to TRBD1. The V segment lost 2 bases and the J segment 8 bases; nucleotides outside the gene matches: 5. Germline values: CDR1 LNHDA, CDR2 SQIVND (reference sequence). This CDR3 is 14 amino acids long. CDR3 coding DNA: TGTGCCAGTAGTATACTTGACAGGGGGCGAGGCTACACCTTC. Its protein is CASSILDRGRGYTF.

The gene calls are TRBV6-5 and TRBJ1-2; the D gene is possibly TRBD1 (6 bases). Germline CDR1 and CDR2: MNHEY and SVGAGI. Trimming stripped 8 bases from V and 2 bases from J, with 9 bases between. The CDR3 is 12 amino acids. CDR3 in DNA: TGTGCCAGCTCCACAGGGAACTATGGCTACACCTTC. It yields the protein CASSTGNYGYTF.

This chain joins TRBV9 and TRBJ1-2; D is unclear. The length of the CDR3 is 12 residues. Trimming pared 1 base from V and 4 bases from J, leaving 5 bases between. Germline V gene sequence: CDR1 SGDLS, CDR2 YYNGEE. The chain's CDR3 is CASSVPGYGYTF. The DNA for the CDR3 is TGTGCCAGCAGCGTACCAGGCTATGGCTACACCTTC.

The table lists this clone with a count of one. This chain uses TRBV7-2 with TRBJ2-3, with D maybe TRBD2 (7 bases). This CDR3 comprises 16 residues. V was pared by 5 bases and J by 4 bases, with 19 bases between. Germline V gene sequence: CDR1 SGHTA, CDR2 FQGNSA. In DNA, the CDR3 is TGTGCCAGCAGCCTACGCCCCGGGGGGCGTGCAGATACGCAGTATTTT. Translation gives CASSLRPGGRADTQYF.

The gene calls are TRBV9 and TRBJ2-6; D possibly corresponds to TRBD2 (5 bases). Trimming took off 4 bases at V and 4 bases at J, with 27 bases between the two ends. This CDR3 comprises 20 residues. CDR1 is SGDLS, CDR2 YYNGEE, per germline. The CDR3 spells CASSPGLLGVFRLGANVLTF. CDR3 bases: TGTGCCAGCAGCCCGGGCTTACTAGGTGTGTTCAGGCTGGGGGCCAACGTCCTGACTTTC.

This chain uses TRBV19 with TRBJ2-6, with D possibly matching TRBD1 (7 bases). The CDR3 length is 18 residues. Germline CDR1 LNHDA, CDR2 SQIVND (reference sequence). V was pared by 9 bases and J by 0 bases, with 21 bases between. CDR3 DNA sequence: TGTGCCAGCGGGAGCAACAGGGGCCCCAACTCTGGGGCCAACGTCCTGACTTTC. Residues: CASGSNRGPNSGANVLTF.

This CDR3 reads CAWSPGYEQYF. The CDR3 DNA is TGTGCCTGGAGTCCCGGTTACGAGCAGTACTTC. This chain links TRBV30 with TRBJ2-7, with D unresolved. In germline, CDR1 is GTSNPN, CDR2 SVGIG (reference sequence). With 2 bases removed from V and 4 bases from J, the gap between germline ends came to 6 bases. This CDR3 has 11 residues.

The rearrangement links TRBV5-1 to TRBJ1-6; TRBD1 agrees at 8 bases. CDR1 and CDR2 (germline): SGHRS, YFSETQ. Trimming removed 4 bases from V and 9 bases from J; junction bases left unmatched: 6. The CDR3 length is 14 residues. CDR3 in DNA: TGCGCCAGCAGCGCGGACAGGGCACCTTCACCCCTCCACTTT. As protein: CASSADRAPSPLHF.

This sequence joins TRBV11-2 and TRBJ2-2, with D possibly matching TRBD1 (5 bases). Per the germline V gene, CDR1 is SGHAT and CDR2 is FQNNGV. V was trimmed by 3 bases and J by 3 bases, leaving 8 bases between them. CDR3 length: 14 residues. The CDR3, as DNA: TGTGCCAGCAGCTTTGGGGCGGACACCGGGGAGCTGTTTTTT. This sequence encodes CASSFGADTGELFF.

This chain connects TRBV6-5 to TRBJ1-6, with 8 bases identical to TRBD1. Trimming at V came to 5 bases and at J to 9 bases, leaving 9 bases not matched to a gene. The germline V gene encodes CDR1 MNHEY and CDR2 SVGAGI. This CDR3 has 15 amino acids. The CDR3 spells CASSRTTTGASPLHF. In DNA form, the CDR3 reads TGTGCCAGCAGTCGCACTACGACAGGGGCTTCACCCCTCCACTTT.

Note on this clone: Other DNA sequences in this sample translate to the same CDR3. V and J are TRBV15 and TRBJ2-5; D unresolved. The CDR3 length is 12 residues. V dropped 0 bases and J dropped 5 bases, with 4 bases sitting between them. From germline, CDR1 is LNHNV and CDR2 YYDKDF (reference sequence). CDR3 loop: CATSRDIETQYF. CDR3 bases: TGTGCCACCAGCAGAGACATCGAGACCCAGTACTTC.

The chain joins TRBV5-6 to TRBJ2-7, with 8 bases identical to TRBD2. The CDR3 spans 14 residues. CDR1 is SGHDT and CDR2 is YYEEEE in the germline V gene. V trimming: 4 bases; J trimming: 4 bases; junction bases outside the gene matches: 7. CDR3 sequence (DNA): TGTGCCAGCAGCCCCTTGGGGACTAGTTACGAGCAGTACTTC. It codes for CASSPLGTSYEQYF. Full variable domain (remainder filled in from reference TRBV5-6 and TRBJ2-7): DAGVTQSPTHLIKTRGQQVTLRCSPKSGHDTVSWYQQALGQGPQFIFQYYEEEERQRGNFPDRFSGHQFPNYSSELNVNALLLGDSALYLCASSPLGTSYEQYFGPGTRLTVT.

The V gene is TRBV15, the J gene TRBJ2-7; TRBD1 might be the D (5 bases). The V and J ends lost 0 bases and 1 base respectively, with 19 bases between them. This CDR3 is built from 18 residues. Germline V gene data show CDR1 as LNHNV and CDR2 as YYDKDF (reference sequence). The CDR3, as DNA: TGTGCCACCAGCAGAGATCGCAGACAGTTACTATATTCCTACGAGCAGTACTTC. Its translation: CATSRDRRQLLYSYEQYF.

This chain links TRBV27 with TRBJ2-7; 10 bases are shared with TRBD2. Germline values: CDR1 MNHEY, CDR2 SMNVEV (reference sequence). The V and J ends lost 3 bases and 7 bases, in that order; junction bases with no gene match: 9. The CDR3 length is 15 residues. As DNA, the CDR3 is TGTGCCAGCAGTTTCCTAAGCGGGGGGGCGGGGGAGCAGTACTTC. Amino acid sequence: CASSFLSGGAGEQYF.

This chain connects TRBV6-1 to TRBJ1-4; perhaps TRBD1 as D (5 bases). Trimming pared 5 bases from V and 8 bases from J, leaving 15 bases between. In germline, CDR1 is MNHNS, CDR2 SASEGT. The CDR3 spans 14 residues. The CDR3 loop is CASSLQGGSEKLFF. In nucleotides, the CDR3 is TGTGCCAGCAGTTTGCAGGGAGGGTCGGAAAAACTGTTTTTT.

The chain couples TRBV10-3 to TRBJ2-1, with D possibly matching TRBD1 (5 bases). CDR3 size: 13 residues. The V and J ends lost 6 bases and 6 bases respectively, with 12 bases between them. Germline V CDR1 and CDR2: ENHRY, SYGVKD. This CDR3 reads CAISPVGLNEQFF. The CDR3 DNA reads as TGTGCCATCAGCCCCGTGGGGCTCAATGAGCAGTTCTTC.

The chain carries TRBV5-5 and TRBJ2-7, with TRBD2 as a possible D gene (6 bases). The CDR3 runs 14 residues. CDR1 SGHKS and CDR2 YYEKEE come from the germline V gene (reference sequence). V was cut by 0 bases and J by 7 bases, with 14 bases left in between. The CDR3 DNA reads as TGTGCCAGCAGCTTGGAGCGGGTTTTGGGGGAGCAGTACTTC. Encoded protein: CASSLERVLGEQYF.

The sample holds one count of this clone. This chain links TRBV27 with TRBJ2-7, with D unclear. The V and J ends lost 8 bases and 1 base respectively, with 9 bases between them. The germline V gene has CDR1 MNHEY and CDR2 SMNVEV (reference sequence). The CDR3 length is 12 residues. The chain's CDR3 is CASGTASYEQYF. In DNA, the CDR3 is TGTGCCAGCGGTACAGCTTCCTACGAGCAGTACTTC.